This T cell receptor (beta chain) was found in a study of graft-versus-host responses after intestinal transplantation. As regards this clone: The antigen is undetermined.

Profiling relied on immunoSEQ multiplex PCR, and the TCRdb table lists in-frame clones only, not all of them. In the table there are about 35,000 clones, about 93% of which are singletons. Points from the study as a whole: The authors found GvH clones in recipient marrow, some appearing first in ileum or blood. Circulating GvH clones peaking coincided with falling HvG clones soon after transplant.

The CDR3 is 15 residues long. V was clipped by 5 bases and J by 4 bases; unmatched bases: 7. Germline CDR1 is MNHEY and CDR2 is SMNVEV (reference sequence). The specimen was unstimulated CD8+ T cells sorted from spleen or lymph node cells, collected before transplant. The rearrangement uses TRBV27 and TRBJ2-7, with 11 bases aligning to TRBD1. The receptor was derived from a human donor who was the organ donor for an intestinal transplant. CDR3 bases: TGTGCCAGCAGTGCCCTCCGGGACAGGGGGTACGAGCAGTACTTC. It codes for CASSALRDRGYEQYF.